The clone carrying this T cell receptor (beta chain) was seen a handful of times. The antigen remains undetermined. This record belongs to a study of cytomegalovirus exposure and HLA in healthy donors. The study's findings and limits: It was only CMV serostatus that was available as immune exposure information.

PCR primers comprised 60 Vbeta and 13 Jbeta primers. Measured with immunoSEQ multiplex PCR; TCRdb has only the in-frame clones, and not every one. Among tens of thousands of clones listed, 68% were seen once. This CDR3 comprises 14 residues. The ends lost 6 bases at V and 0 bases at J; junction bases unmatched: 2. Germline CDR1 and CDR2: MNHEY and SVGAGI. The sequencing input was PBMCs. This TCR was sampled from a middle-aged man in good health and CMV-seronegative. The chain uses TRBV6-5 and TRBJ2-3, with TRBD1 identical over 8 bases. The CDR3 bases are TGTGCCAGCAGCTGGACAGGGAGCACAGATACGCAGTATTTT. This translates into CASSWTGSTDTQYF.